This T cell receptor (beta chain) was sequenced for a study of T cell responses to AZD1222 COVID-19 vaccine. Study-wide context: Second-dose schedules of about 4 or about 12 weeks were combined. Findings and caveats of the study: Only 5 or 6 individuals given AZD1222 were seropositive at baseline. Close to half of spike-specific TCRs reportedly recognize unmutated variant regions. Donors were chiefly white British, with a greater number of females, and clonal diversity was perhaps underestimated.

A word on this clone: Its antigen is undetermined.

The CDR3 length is 15 residues. Per germline, CDR1 PRHDT and CDR2 FYEKMQ (reference sequence). V dropped 5 bases and J dropped 7 bases, with 15 bases sitting between them. Generated by immunoSEQ multiplex PCR, the TCRdb table keeps only in-frame clones and is missing some. The profile covers 100,000 to 150,000 clones, with 90% appearing a single time and approximately 1.6% taken by the ten largest. The chain uses TRBV13 and TRBJ1-6; perhaps TRBD1 as D (5 bases). This TCR was sampled from an adult in good health. The sample in question was peripheral blood, obtained on day 0 of AZD1222 vaccination. CDR3 protein: CASSTTGTENSPLHF. The CDR3 DNA reads TGTGCCAGCAGCACGACCGGGACGGAGAATTCACCCCTCCACTTT.